This T cell receptor beta chain was found in a study of blood T cell repertoires in COVID-19. Profiled with immunoSEQ multiplex PCR; TCRdb holds only in-frame clones, not every one. This table holds about 210,000 clones, 86% found once. CDR1 SGHNT and CDR2 YENEEA come from the germline V gene. This CDR3 has 15 residues. J was trimmed by 4 bases and V by 1 base; bases with no gene match: 4. Each exposed participant met a COVID-19 case in the 2 weeks preceding study entry. This chain joins TRBV11-3 and TRBJ1-1, with 9 bases that match TRBD1. Specimen: PBMCs or T cells enriched from blood (not recorded which). This TCR derives from a woman in her twenties or thirties who had been exposed to COVID-19. This CDR3 reads CASSLGQGVITEAFF. CDR3 bases: TGTGCCAGCAGCTTAGGACAGGGGGTTATCACTGAAGCTTTCTTT.